The sequence of this T cell receptor (beta chain) was determined in a study of blood T cell repertoires in COVID-19. For the study at large: Samples came from the United States, Italy and Spain, spanning acute and convalescent COVID-19. In each case, the material was cDNA or gDNA derived from T cells, B-cell-depleted T cells, or PBMCs.

Patients at the Seattle site were enrolled during active infection and followed longitudinally. In the authors' methods: How many nucleated cells were present was estimated from reference gene primer amplification. Using immunoSEQ multiplex PCR, the repertoire was profiled, and TCRdb retains in-frame clones only, with some absent. The DNA gave D and trimming, while V, J and clone size come from that table. The sample has just over 250,000 clones, over 70% seen once. The V gene's germline CDR1 is SGHRS and CDR2 YFSETQ. J was trimmed by 5 bases and V by 5 bases; bases with no gene match: 9. The CDR3 consists of 14 residues.

The clonotype originates from a woman aged 70-85 years with COVID-19, enrolled during active disease. The rearrangement uses TRBV5-1 and TRBJ2-5; 7 nucleotides align to TRBD2. Sequenced sample: peripheral blood. The chain's CDR3 is CASREAGRGETQYF. The CDR3 DNA reads TGCGCCAGCAGGGAAGCGGGACGGGGGGAGACCCAGTACTTC.